The rows below give T cell receptor beta chains drawn from one sample of a study of blood T cell repertoires in COVID-19. Sequenced by immunoSEQ multiplex PCR; TCRdb stores in-frame clones only, minus some. The sample records about 270,000 clones, around 88% being singletons. Sequenced sample: PBMCs or T cells enriched from blood (not recorded which). These receptors all stem from a middle-aged woman with acute COVID-19. CDR3s include the opening cysteine and the closing phenylalanine or tryptophan. D genes are given only for firm matches. Only part of the rows carry a size: once, few, many, or a class if the clone is expanded.

CDR3aa: CASSRTSGNTIYF; CDR3nt: TGTGCCAGCAGTCGGACTTCTGGAAACACCATATATTTT; d_gene: -; j_gene: TRBJ1-3; abundance: -; v_gene: TRBV6-5
CDR3aa: CASSRDRLNTIYF; CDR3nt: TGTGCCAGCAGTCGGGACAGACTAAACACCATATATTTT; d_gene: TRBD1; j_gene: TRBJ1-3; abundance: -; v_gene: TRBV12-3/TRBV12-4
CDR3aa: CASSHRERNQPQHF; CDR3nt: TGTGCCAGCAGTCACAGGGAACGCAATCAGCCCCAGCATTTT; d_gene: -; j_gene: TRBJ1-5; abundance: -; v_gene: TRBV2
CDR3aa: CASSVVGLAGGNEQFF; CDR3nt: TGTGCCAGCAGCGTAGTAGGACTAGCGGGAGGTAATGAGCAGTTCTTC; d_gene: TRBD2; j_gene: TRBJ2-1; abundance: -; v_gene: TRBV9
CDR3aa: CASSLSSYEQYF; CDR3nt: TGTGCCAGCAGCCTAAGCTCCTACGAGCAGTACTTC; d_gene: -; j_gene: TRBJ2-7; abundance: once; v_gene: TRBV28
CDR3aa: CAIKGSQETQYF; CDR3nt: TGTGCCATCAAGGGGTCCCAAGAGACCCAGTACTTC; d_gene: -; j_gene: TRBJ2-5; abundance: -; v_gene: TRBV10-3
CDR3aa: CASSLDGQGGNQPQHF; CDR3nt: TGTGCCAGCAGCTTAGACGGGCAGGGGGGCAATCAGCCCCAGCATTTT; d_gene: TRBD1; j_gene: TRBJ1-5; abundance: -; v_gene: TRBV7-8
CDR3aa: CASSSRDRGPGELFF; CDR3nt: TGTGCCAGCAGCTCGAGGGACAGGGGGCCCGGGGAGCTGTTTTTT; d_gene: TRBD1; j_gene: TRBJ2-2; abundance: -; v_gene: TRBV7-9
CDR3aa: CASSTGSSRYNEQFF; CDR3nt: TGTGCCAGTAGTACCGGGTCTAGCCGATACAATGAGCAGTTCTTC; d_gene: -; j_gene: TRBJ2-1; abundance: -; v_gene: TRBV19
CDR3aa: CASALTGGFTTEAFF; CDR3nt: TGTGCCAGCGCTCTAACAGGGGGCTTTACCACTGAAGCTTTCTTT; d_gene: TRBD1; j_gene: TRBJ1-1; abundance: -; v_gene: TRBV6-5
CDR3aa: CASSFLIPDNTGELFF; CDR3nt: TGTGCCAGCAGTTTCCTTATTCCAGATAACACCGGGGAGCTGTTTTTT; d_gene: -; j_gene: TRBJ2-2; abundance: -; v_gene: TRBV28
CDR3aa: CASSIFYSGRRNEQFF; CDR3nt: TGTGCCAGTAGTATTTTCTATAGCGGGAGGAGGAATGAGCAGTTCTTC; d_gene: TRBD2; j_gene: TRBJ2-1; abundance: -; v_gene: TRBV19
CDR3aa: CASNTGEKLFF; CDR3nt: TGTGCCAGCAACACAGGGGAAAAACTGTTTTTT; d_gene: -; j_gene: TRBJ1-4; abundance: -; v_gene: TRBV2
CDR3aa: CASSPGTGGADEAFF; CDR3nt: TGTGCCAGCAGCCCGGGGACAGGGGGCGCCGATGAAGCTTTCTTT; d_gene: TRBD1; j_gene: TRBJ1-1; abundance: -; v_gene: TRBV7-9
CDR3aa: CASSFWGLAGDTGYNEQFF; CDR3nt: TGTGCCAGCAGCTTTTGGGGGCTAGCGGGAGATACCGGATACAATGAGCAGTTCTTC; d_gene: TRBD2; j_gene: TRBJ2-1; abundance: -; v_gene: TRBV7-9
CDR3aa: CATRLEPTDTQYF; CDR3nt: TGTGCCACTCGACTGGAACCCACAGATACGCAGTATTTT; d_gene: -; j_gene: TRBJ2-3; abundance: -; v_gene: TRBV7-3
CDR3aa: CASSRSGLAGGEGFF; CDR3nt: TGCGCCAGCAGCCGGAGTGGACTAGCGGGAGGGGAGGGGTTCTTC; d_gene: TRBD2; j_gene: TRBJ2-1; abundance: -; v_gene: TRBV5-1
CDR3aa: CASSPDSGSLGETQYF; CDR3nt: TGTGCCAGTAGTCCCGATAGCGGGAGTCTTGGGGAGACCCAGTACTTC; d_gene: TRBD2; j_gene: TRBJ2-5; abundance: -; v_gene: TRBV19
CDR3aa: CASSYGTSNTGELFF; CDR3nt: TGTGCCAGCAGTTACGGTACTAGCAACACCGGGGAGCTGTTTTTT; d_gene: -; j_gene: TRBJ2-2; abundance: -; v_gene: TRBV6-5
CDR3aa: CASSELSLAGGIYNEQFF; CDR3nt: TGTGCCAGCAGTGAACTTAGTCTAGCGGGAGGTATTTACAATGAGCAGTTCTTC; d_gene: TRBD2; j_gene: TRBJ2-1; abundance: -; v_gene: TRBV6-1
CDR3aa: CACDRGGNSPLHF; CDR3nt: TGTGCCTGCGACAGGGGTGGGAATTCACCCCTCCACTTT; d_gene: TRBD1; j_gene: TRBJ1-6; abundance: -; v_gene: TRBV30
CDR3aa: CASSPLAGGLGEQFF; CDR3nt: TGTGCCAGCTCGCCATTAGCGGGAGGGCTCGGTGAGCAGTTCTTC; d_gene: TRBD2; j_gene: TRBJ2-1; abundance: -; v_gene: TRBV18
CDR3aa: CASSVLRDRGLRNTIYF; CDR3nt: TGTGCCAGCAGCGTGCTCCGGGACAGGGGGCTCCGAAACACCATATATTTT; d_gene: TRBD1; j_gene: TRBJ1-3; abundance: -; v_gene: TRBV9
CDR3aa: CASSLLRGGPQETQYF; CDR3nt: TGTGCCAGCAGCTTATTGCGGGGGGGCCCCCAAGAGACCCAGTACTTC; d_gene: TRBD2; j_gene: TRBJ2-5; abundance: -; v_gene: TRBV7-9
CDR3aa: CASSGLAGSYEQYF; CDR3nt: TGTGCCAGCAGCGGACTAGCGGGGAGTTACGAGCAGTACTTC; d_gene: TRBD2; j_gene: TRBJ2-7; abundance: -; v_gene: TRBV3-1/TRBV3-2
CDR3aa: CASDSLLNTGELFF; CDR3nt: TGTGCCAGCGACAGCCTACTGAACACCGGGGAGCTGTTTTTT; d_gene: -; j_gene: TRBJ2-2; abundance: -; v_gene: TRBV2
CDR3aa: CASTGPTDTQYF; CDR3nt: TGTGCCAGCACAGGGCCCACAGATACGCAGTATTTT; d_gene: -; j_gene: TRBJ2-3; abundance: -; v_gene: TRBV6-5
CDR3aa: CASSLDTGWEQYF; CDR3nt: TGTGCCAGCAGCTTAGATACAGGGTGGGAGCAGTACTTC; d_gene: -; j_gene: TRBJ2-7; abundance: -; v_gene: TRBV7-9